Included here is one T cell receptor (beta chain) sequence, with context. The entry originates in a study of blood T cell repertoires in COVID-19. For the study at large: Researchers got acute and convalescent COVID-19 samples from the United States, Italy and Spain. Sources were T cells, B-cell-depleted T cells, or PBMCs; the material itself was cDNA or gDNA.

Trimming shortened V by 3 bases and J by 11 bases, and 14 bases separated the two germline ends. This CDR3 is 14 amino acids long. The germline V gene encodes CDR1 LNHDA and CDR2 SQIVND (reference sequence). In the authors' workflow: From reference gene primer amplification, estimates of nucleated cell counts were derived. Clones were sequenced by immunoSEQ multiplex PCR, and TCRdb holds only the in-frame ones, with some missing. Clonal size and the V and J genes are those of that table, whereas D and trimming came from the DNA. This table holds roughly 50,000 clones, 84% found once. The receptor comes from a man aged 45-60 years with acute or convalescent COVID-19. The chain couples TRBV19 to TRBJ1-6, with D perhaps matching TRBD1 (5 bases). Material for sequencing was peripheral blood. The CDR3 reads CASSMKQAGAPLHF. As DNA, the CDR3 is TGTGCCAGTAGTATGAAACAGGCTGGTGCACCCCTCCACTTT.